This TCR beta chain was sequenced in a study of T cells in Graves' hyperthyroidism and ophthalmopathy. Study-level points and caveats: Blood also contained most expanded thyroid clonotypes above 0.001.

RNA transcripts provided the source from which TCR beta CDR3 regions were amplified. RT-PCR in the first round (using the HTBI primer set) targeted the TCR CDR3. MiXCR was run by TCRdb on the multiplex PCR reads, yielding one entry per CDR3 protein. Among about 600,000 distinct CDR3 sequences listed, 12% to 15% were seen once. The table lists this clonotype with many counts. Its antigen remains unknown. Germline-derived CDR1 and CDR2 are KGHSH and LQKENI. The CDR3 runs 14 residues. Between the trimmed V and J ends, which lost 3 bases and 5 bases, there was a span of 13 bases. Orbital computed tomography, thyroid ultrasound, serum thyroxine and TRAb, and clinical symptoms together informed the diagnoses.

This sequence joins TRBV18 and TRBJ2-5; D is uncertain. The origin of this receptor is a woman younger than 30 with Graves' ophthalmopathy. Sequenced sample: blood. CDR3 amino acids: CASSPARVGETQYF. The DNA of the CDR3 is TGTGCCAGCTCACCCGCCCGCGTGGGCGAGACCCAGTACTTC.